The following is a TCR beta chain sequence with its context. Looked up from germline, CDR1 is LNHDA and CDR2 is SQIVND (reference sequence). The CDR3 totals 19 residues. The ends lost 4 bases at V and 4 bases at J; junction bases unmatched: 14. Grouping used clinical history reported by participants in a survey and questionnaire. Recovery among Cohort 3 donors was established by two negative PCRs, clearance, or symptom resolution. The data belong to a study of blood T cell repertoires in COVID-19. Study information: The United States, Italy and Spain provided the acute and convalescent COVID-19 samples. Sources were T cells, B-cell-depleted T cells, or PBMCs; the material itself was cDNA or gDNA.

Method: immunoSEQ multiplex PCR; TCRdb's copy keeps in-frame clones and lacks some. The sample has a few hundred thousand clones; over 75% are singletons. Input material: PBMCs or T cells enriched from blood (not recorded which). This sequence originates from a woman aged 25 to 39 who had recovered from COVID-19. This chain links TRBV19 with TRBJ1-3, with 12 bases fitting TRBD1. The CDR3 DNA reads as TGTGCCAGTAGTACGGACCCCGCCGGGGACAGGGGGCCCGGAAACACCATATATTTT. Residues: CASSTDPAGDRGPGNTIYF.